This T cell receptor (beta chain) appears in the sequencing data of a study of blood T cell repertoires in COVID-19. At the level of the study: Samples taken during acute and convalescent COVID-19 were collected in the United States, Italy and Spain. Sample material is recorded as cDNA or gDNA derived from T cells, B-cell-depleted T cells, or PBMCs.

Original data processing: The assay estimated nucleated cells by amplifying reference gene primers. Only in-frame clones appear in the TCRdb table, and some are missing; sequencing was by immunoSEQ multiplex PCR. V, J and clone size derive from that table, while D and trimming were established from the DNA sequence. The sample carries under 300,000 clones, roughly 88% recorded once. Ages ranged from roughly 18 to 100 years, with residence in about two dozen US areas. The CDR3 covers 15 residues. The germline V gene encodes CDR1 SGDLS and CDR2 YYNGEE. Trimming took off 3 bases at V and 4 bases at J, with 11 bases between the two ends.

Sequences were obtained from PBMCs or T cells enriched from blood (not recorded which). The clonotype originates from a woman between 40 and 55 years old with acute COVID-19. The chain carries TRBV9 and TRBJ2-6; TRBD2 might be the D (7 bases). The CDR3: CASSGGGVGANVLTF. The CDR3 coding sequence is TGTGCCAGCAGCGGCGGGGGCGTCGGGGCCAACGTCCTGACTTTC.